These T cell receptor beta chains were read from a single sample in a study of blood T cells in healthy people across ages. Each CDR3 protein is one row after TCRdb ran MiXCR on the 5' RACE reads. The table has under 700,000 distinct CDR3 sequences, nearly 25% seen once. These data also formed part of another study, on T cells of mothers and their children.

The sequencing input was blood. The origin of the receptors is a boy aged 5-17 years in good health. Both conserved end residues are part of each CDR3. Each record gives: V gene, J gene, CDR3 protein.

>TRBV4-3|TRBJ2-1
CASSQDYRTAGYNEQFF
>TRBV28|TRBJ2-7
CASSLKLLPHSYEQYF
>TRBV28|TRBJ1-5
CASSLFAPQHF
>TRBV5-1|TRBJ1-4
CASSLLPGLLPGGEKLFF
>TRBV6-5|TRBJ2-7
CASSYWSGSYEQYF
>TRBV12-3/TRBV12-4|TRBJ2-5
CASRGSGQETQYF
>TRBV4-3|TRBJ1-5
CASSQGYRAGNQPQHF
>TRBV6-2/TRBV6-3|TRBJ2-1
CASRKGLAGGNEQFF
>TRBV10-3|TRBJ2-7
CAISTDRGVLWDEQYF
>TRBV28|TRBJ2-5
CASSLPALRQETQYF
>TRBV4-3|TRBJ1-3
CASSQEGQGYGNTIYF